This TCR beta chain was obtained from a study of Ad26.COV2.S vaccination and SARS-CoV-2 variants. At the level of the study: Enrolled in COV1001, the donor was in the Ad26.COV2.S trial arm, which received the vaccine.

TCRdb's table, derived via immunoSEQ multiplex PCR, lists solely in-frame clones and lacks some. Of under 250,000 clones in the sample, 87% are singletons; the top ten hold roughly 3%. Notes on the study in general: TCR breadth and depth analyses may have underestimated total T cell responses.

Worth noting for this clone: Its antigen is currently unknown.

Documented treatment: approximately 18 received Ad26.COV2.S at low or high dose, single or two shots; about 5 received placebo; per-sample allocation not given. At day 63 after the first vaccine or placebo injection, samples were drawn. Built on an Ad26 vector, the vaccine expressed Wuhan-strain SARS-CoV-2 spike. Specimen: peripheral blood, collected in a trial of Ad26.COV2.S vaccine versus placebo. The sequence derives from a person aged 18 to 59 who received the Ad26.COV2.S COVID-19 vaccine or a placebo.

The CDR3 is CASSQDSTALNQPQHF. The CDR3 bases are TGCGCCAGCAGCCAAGATAGTACGGCACTAAATCAGCCCCAGCATTTT. V is TRBV4-3 and J is TRBJ1-5, with D unclear. The CDR3 is 16 amino acids. CDR1 is LGHNA, CDR2 YSLEER, per germline. The V gene lost 0 bases and the J gene lost 4 bases, with 13 bases spanning the gap.